These 13 T cell receptor beta chains were sequenced from one sample in a study of graft-versus-host responses after intestinal transplantation. Their target antigens are unknown. Clones were sequenced by immunoSEQ multiplex PCR, and TCRdb holds only the in-frame ones, with some missing. Here the sample spans 30,000 to 40,000 clones, approximately 93% being singletons. The material was unstimulated CD4+ T cells sorted from spleen or lymph node cells, obtained before transplant. These receptors were taken from a human donor who was the organ donor for an intestinal transplant.

The V gene is TRBV9, the J gene TRBJ2-7; D is perhaps TRBD1 (5 bases). Germline V CDR1 and CDR2: SGDLS, YYNGEE. The CDR3 loop spans 15 amino acids. Trimming took 0 bases from V and 3 from J, leaving 13 bases between them. CDR3 nucleotide sequence: TGTGCCAGCAGCGTAGCATTAGGGGTTGGCTACGAGCAGTACTTC. Amino acids: CASSVALGVGYEQYF.

The chain joins TRBV4-1 to TRBJ1-1, with D possibly TRBD1 on 5 matching bases. This CDR3 comprises 14 residues. Germline assignment: CDR1 MGHRA and CDR2 YSYEKL. Trimming shortened V by 2 bases and J by 4 bases, and 11 bases separated the two germline ends. DNA of the CDR3: TGCGCCAGCAGCCAAAGCCGGGGGGTCACTGAAGCTTTCTTT. Amino acids: CASSQSRGVTEAFF.

This chain uses TRBV19 with TRBJ2-2; D is uncertain. V was trimmed by 0 bases and J by 2 bases, leaving 7 bases between them. Looked up from germline, CDR1 is LNHDA and CDR2 is SQIVND (reference sequence). CDR3 size: 15 residues. This chain's CDR3 is CASSIERFNTGELFF. The CDR3 nucleotides read TGTGCCAGTAGTATAGAACGTTTTAACACCGGGGAGCTGTTTTTT.

This sequence joins TRBV6-1 and TRBJ1-6; 8 bases align to TRBD1. V trimming: 1 base; J trimming: 6 bases; junction bases outside the gene matches: 8. The CDR3 covers 17 residues. Germline V lookup: CDR1 MNHNS, CDR2 SASEGT. The CDR3 bases are TGTGCCAGCAGTGAAGTGCGGACAGGGTCGCGTAATTCACCCCTCCACTTT. Translating gives CASSEVRTGSRNSPLHF.

This clone was found once. The genes are TRBV30 and TRBJ2-7, with D perhaps given as TRBD1 or TRBD2 (5 bases each). V was clipped by 0 bases and J by 2 bases, with 14 bases between them. Germline V gives CDR1 GTSNPN, CDR2 SVGIG (reference sequence). The length of the CDR3 is 15 residues. Here the CDR3 DNA reads TGTGCCTGGAGTGTACTGGGGACCTCTACCTACGAGCAGTACTTC. Translated: CAWSVLGTSTYEQYF.

This chain links TRBV30 with TRBJ1-3; D unresolved. V lost 0 bases, J lost 2 bases, and 14 bases lay in between. The CDR3 has 16 amino acids. The germline V gene has CDR1 GTSNPN and CDR2 SVGIG (reference sequence). The CDR3 DNA sequence: TGTGCCTGGAGTGTACAACGGCAGTCAACTGGAAACACCATATATTTT. Its protein product is CAWSVQRQSTGNTIYF. Drawing the rest from reference TRBV30 and TRBJ1-3, the complete variable domain is SQTIHQWPATLVQPVGSPLSLECTVEGTSNPNLYWYRQAAGRGLQLLFYSVGIGQISSEVPQNLSASRPQDRQFILSSKKLLLSDSGFYLCAWSVQRQSTGNTIYFGEGSWLTVV.

The J gene is TRBJ2-5, the V gene TRBV7-8; D is perhaps TRBD2 (5 bases). V lost 5 bases and J lost 5, with 12 bases in between. The CDR3 has 13 residues. The germline gives CDR1 SGHVS, CDR2 FQNEAQ. The CDR3 region is CASSRTARETQYF. The CDR3 DNA reads as TGTGCCAGCAGCCGGACTGCTAGGGAGACCCAGTACTTC.

This chain uses TRBV7-9 with TRBJ2-3, with no clear D. The V and J ends lost 1 base and 2 bases respectively, with 16 bases between them. The CDR3 extends over 17 amino acids. The germline V gene encodes CDR1 SEHNR and CDR2 FQNEAQ (reference sequence). CDR3 loop: CASSLVFSLQDTDTQYF. The CDR3 coding sequence is TGTGCCAGCAGCTTAGTTTTTTCCTTGCAGGACACAGATACGCAGTATTTT.

V and J are TRBV11-2 and TRBJ1-2, with 7 bases lining up with TRBD1. The CDR3 length is 19 residues. Germline V lookup: CDR1 SGHAT, CDR2 FQNNGV. The V gene end was trimmed by 3 bases and the J gene end by 0 bases; junction bases not matched to a gene: 16. The CDR3 DNA reads as TGTGCCAGCAGCTTTCCGGGGGGCCTTAGACAGGGAGCTAACTATGGCTACACCTTC. It codes for CASSFPGGLRQGANYGYTF.

The J gene is TRBJ2-1, the V gene TRBV20-1, with D possibly matching TRBD2 (6 bases). From germline, CDR1 is DFQATT and CDR2 SNEGSKA (reference sequence). The CDR3 totals 11 residues. Deletions cut 4 bases from V and 11 bases from J, with 12 bases between. CDR3 coding DNA: TGCAGTGCTAATCGGGACTTTCAGCAGTTCTTC. Translation gives CSANRDFQQFF.

The chain uses TRBV6-6 and TRBJ1-3; 8 positions match TRBD1. This CDR3 has 16 residues. The V segment lost 4 bases and the J segment 0 bases; nucleotides outside the gene matches: 5. Germline V gives CDR1 MNHNY, CDR2 SVGAGI (reference sequence). The CDR3 DNA reads as TGTGCCAGCAGTTGGGGACAGGCTTTCTCTGGAAACACCATATATTTT. It specifies CASSWGQAFSGNTIYF.

V is TRBV6-1 and J is TRBJ2-2; no firm D call. Trimming took 8 bases from V and 5 from J, leaving 12 bases between them. The germline gives CDR1 MNHNS, CDR2 SASEGT. CDR3 length: 13 residues. The CDR3 region has the DNA TGTGCCAGCTCCTGGACGGTAACCGGGGAGCTGTTTTTT. Protein product: CASSWTVTGELFF.

V usage is TRBV6-5 and J usage is TRBJ1-1; D is uncertain. Germline V CDR1 and CDR2: MNHEY, SVGAGI. The ends were cut back, 5 bases at V and 3 bases at J, with 16 bases in the middle. The CDR3 length is 15 residues. CDR3 bases: TGTGCCAGCAGTGCTCGATTACGGGCGGACACTGAAGCTTTCTTT. Residues: CASSARLRADTEAFF.